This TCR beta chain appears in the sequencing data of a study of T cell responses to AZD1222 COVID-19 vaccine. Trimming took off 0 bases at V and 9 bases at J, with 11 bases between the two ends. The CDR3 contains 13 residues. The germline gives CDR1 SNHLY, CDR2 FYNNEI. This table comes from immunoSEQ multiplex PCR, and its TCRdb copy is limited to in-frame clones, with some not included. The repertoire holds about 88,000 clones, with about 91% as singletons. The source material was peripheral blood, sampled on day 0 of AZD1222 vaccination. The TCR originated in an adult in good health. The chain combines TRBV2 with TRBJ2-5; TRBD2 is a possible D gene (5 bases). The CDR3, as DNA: TGTGCCAGCAGTGAAGCACCCCCCGGGGCCCAGTACTTC. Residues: CASSEAPPGAQYF.